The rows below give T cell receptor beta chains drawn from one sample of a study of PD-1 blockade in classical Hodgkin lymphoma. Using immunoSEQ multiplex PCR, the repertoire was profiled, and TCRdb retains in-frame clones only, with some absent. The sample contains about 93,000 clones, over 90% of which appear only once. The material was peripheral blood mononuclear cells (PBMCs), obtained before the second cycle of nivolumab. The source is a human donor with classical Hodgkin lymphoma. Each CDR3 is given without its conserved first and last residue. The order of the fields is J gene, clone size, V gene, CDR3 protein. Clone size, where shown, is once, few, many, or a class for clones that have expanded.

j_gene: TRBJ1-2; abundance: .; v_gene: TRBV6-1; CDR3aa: ASSEFSAGLRDGYT
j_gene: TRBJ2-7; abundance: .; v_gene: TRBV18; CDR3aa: ASSTGQGISEQY
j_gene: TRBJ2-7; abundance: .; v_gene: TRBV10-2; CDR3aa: ASTVGGAYEQY
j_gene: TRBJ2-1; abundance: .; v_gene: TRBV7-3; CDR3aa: ASSFSSGRTYNEQF
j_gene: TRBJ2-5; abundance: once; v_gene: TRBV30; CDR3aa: AWSLGGLETQY
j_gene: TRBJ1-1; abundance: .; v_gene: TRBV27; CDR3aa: ASSKFSSPGTEAF
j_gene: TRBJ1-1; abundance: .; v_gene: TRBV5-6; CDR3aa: ASSLEQGREAF
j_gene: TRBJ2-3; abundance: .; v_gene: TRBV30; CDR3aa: AWSVPGPFRADTQY
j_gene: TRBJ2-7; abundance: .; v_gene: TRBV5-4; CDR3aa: ASSLGGGPYEQY
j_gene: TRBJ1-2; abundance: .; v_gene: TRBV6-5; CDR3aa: ASSAGQGIYGYT
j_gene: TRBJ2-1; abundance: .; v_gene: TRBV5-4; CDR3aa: ASSLRGDNEQF
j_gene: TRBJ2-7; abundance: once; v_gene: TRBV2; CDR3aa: ATTIERGHEQY
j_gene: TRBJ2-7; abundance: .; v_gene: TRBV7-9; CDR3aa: ASSFYETSKEQY
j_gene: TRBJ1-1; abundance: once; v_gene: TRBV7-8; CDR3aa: ASSLTDRWDTEAF
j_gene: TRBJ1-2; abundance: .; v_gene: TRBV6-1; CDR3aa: ASSESTGDYGYT
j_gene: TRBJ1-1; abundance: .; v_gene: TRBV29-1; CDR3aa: SVAGQGTVAEAF
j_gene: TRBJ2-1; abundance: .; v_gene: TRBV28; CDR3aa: ASSFLAGVDEQF
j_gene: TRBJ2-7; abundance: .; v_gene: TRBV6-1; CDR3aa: ASSITQTVSYEQY
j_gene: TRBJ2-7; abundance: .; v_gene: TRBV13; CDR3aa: ASSFRAGGSYEQY
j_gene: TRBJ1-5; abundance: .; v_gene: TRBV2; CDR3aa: ASNEAVNNQPQH
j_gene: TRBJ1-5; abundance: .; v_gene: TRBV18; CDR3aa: ASSPDPFTQPSNQPQH
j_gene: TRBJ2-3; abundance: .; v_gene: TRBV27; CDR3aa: ASSFGGANTDTQY
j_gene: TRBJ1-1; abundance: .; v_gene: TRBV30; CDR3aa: AWTSSTYNTEAF
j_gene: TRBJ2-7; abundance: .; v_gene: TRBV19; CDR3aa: ASSQVARLYEQY
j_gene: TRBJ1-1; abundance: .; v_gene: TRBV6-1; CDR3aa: AGRDRRNTEAF
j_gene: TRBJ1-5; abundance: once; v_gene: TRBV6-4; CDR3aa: ASSSLGGGNQPQH